The present T cell receptor beta chain was sequenced within a study of blood T cell repertoires in COVID-19. In the study overall: T cells, B-cell-depleted T cells, or PBMCs supplied cDNA or gDNA.

Authors' data handling: Reference gene primer amplification in the assay estimated nucleated cell counts. Sequencing used immunoSEQ multiplex PCR; TCRdb keeps in-frame clones, though not all of them. That table gives V, J and clone size, and the DNA gave D and trimming. The repertoire consists of 250,000 to 300,000 clones, with 80% to 90% occurring once and the leading ten covering 1.9%. This CDR3 has 15 residues. Germline CDR1 is SGHAT and CDR2 is FQNNGV. J gave up 5 bases and V 4 bases, and 3 bases lay outside the gene matches. Participants were aged about 18 to 89 years from around 25 US areas. Grouping used clinical history reported by participants in a survey and questionnaire.

The clonotype comes from a woman aged 45-65 years who had recovered from COVID-19. The genes are TRBV11-2 and TRBJ2-3; 13 nucleotides match TRBD2. The sample consisted of PBMCs or T cells enriched from blood (not recorded which). CDR3 DNA: TGTGCCAGCAGCTGGGGACTAGCGGGAAAAGATACGCAGTATTTT. This codes for CASSWGLAGKDTQYF.